Presented here are 31 T cell receptor beta chains from one specimen sequenced in a study of blood T cell repertoires in COVID-19. Sequenced by immunoSEQ multiplex PCR; TCRdb stores in-frame clones only, minus some. The sample has about 220,000 clones; 75% to 90% are singletons. The sample taken for sequencing was peripheral blood. These TCRs come from a woman aged 65 to 85 with COVID-19, enrolled during active disease.

The genes are TRBV5-4 and TRBJ2-3; 9 nucleotides align to TRBD1. This CDR3 contains 14 residues. Germline trimming cut 2 bases from V and 6 bases from J; bases unmatched to any gene: 4. Per germline, CDR1 SGHNT and CDR2 YYREEE (reference sequence). DNA for the CDR3: TGTGCCAGCAGCTTACAGGGGGCGGTGGATACGCAGTATTTT. Protein sequence: CASSLQGAVDTQYF.

The chain links TRBV19 to TRBJ1-6, with 7 bases matching TRBD1. CDR1 LNHDA and CDR2 SQIVND come from the germline V gene (reference sequence). V was clipped by 7 bases and J by 7 bases; unmatched bases: 16. This CDR3 has 17 amino acids. In DNA, the CDR3 is TGTGCCAGTACGGACCCGGGACAGATGCCGTACAATTCACCCCTCCACTTT. This codes for CASTDPGQMPYNSPLHF.

The V and J genes are TRBV2 and TRBJ2-3, with a tentative D call TRBD2 (6 bases). V lost 6 bases and J 1 base, leaving 11 bases between the germline ends. The CDR3 has 14 amino acids. Germline lookup yields CDR1 SNHLY and CDR2 FYNNEI. The chain's CDR3 is CASRGGERTDTQYF. The DNA of the CDR3 is TGTGCCAGCAGGGGCGGGGAGCGCACAGATACGCAGTATTTT.

V gene TRBV5-1 combines with J gene TRBJ2-4; no definite D call. The ends were cut back, 3 bases at V and 0 bases at J, with 10 bases in the middle. The germline V gene encodes CDR1 SGHRS and CDR2 YFSETQ. The CDR3 sequence is 15 residues long. CDR3 coding DNA: TGCGCCAGCAGCTGGGCCTCCCTAGCCAAAAACATTCAGTACTTC. As protein: CASSWASLAKNIQYF.

This chain connects TRBV5-1 to TRBJ2-3; D might be TRBD2 (5 bases). CDR3 length: 16 residues. Germline loops: CDR1 SGHRS, CDR2 YFSETQ. Trimming cost V 3 bases and J 0 bases, with 14 bases left between them. CDR3 in DNA: TGCGCCAGCAGCTCGACGGGGTATTCTAGCACAGATACGCAGTATTTT. It translates to CASSSTGYSSTDTQYF.

This chain links TRBV7-2 with TRBJ1-3; TRBD1 matches at 7 bases. Germline V gives CDR1 SGHTA, CDR2 FQGNSA. The CDR3 runs 14 residues. Losses at the gene ends were 3 bases for V and 5 bases for J; bases not matched to a gene: 4. The CDR3 nucleotides read TGTGCCAGCAGCTTCGGGACAGACCGAAACACCATATATTTT. It specifies CASSFGTDRNTIYF.

This clone appeared once. V gene TRBV29-1 combines with J gene TRBJ2-2, with TRBD2 identical over 12 bases. The germline V gene has CDR1 SQVTM and CDR2 ANQGSEA. Trimming took 4 bases from V and 0 from J; bases not matched to a gene: 3. The length of the CDR3 is 16 residues. This chain's CDR3 is CSVGRTSGANTGELFF. The CDR3 nucleotides read TGCAGCGTTGGAAGGACTAGCGGGGCGAACACCGGGGAGCTGTTTTTT.

The genes are TRBV5-1 and TRBJ1-3; D is possibly TRBD1 (5 bases). The germline V and J ends were trimmed by 4 bases and 0 bases, with 23 bases remaining between them. CDR3 size: 19 residues. Germline CDR1 SGHRS, CDR2 YFSETQ. The CDR3 spells CASSPTGVGGPTSGNTIYF. As DNA, the CDR3 is TGCGCCAGCAGCCCAACTGGAGTGGGGGGACCAACCTCTGGAAACACCATATATTTT.

This chain connects TRBV28 to TRBJ2-5; perhaps TRBD1 as D (5 bases). V was shortened by 5 bases and J by 4 bases, with 11 bases between the two germline ends. The CDR3 runs 13 residues. Germline assignment: CDR1 MDHEN and CDR2 SYDVKM. The CDR3 region is CASSTRGRETQYF. In nucleotides, the CDR3 is TGTGCCAGCAGTACAAGGGGTAGAGAGACCCAGTACTTC.

Only a few counts were recorded for this clone. The rearrangement uses TRBV6-2 or TRBV6-3 and TRBJ1-5; D may be TRBD1 (6 bases). The CDR3 sequence is 16 residues long. Germline values: CDR1 MNHEY, CDR2 SVGEGT. V lost 6 bases and J lost 5, with 20 bases in between. This chain's CDR3 is CASSHRRTAFDQPQHF. CDR3 DNA: TGTGCCAGCAGCCATCGGAGGACAGCCTTCGATCAGCCCCAGCATTTT.

The rearrangement joins TRBV10-2 to TRBJ2-1; tentative D call: TRBD1 (5 bases). The CDR3 consists of 14 residues. Germline V lookup: CDR1 WSHSY, CDR2 SAAADI. Trimming shortened V by 7 bases and J by 0 bases, and 10 bases separated the two germline ends. CDR3 sequence reads: CASNWGGSYNEQFF. In nucleotides, the CDR3 is TGCGCCAGCAATTGGGGCGGCTCCTACAATGAGCAGTTCTTC.

V gene TRBV5-1 combines with J gene TRBJ1-1; 7 bases are a match to TRBD1. Germline CDR1 SGHRS, CDR2 YFSETQ. The CDR3 totals 13 residues. V shed 4 bases and J 4 bases; nucleotides not matched to a gene: 4. CDR3 nucleotide sequence: TGCGCCAGCAGCCAACAGGGGAGCACTGAAGCTTTCTTT. It is translated as CASSQQGSTEAFF.

The CDR3 spells CAWSAQGAQLAFF. The CDR3 coding sequence is TGTGCCTGGAGTGCACAGGGGGCGCAGTTAGCTTTCTTT. The chain carries TRBV30 and TRBJ1-1, with 9 bases aligning to TRBD1. After removal of 1 base from V and 10 bases from J, the junction contained 7 bases not matched to a gene. Germline V gives CDR1 GTSNPN, CDR2 SVGIG (reference sequence). The CDR3 has 13 amino acids.

The CDR3 DNA follows: TGTGCCAGCAGCGTAGGCGACACTAATTCACCCCTCCACTTT. It is translated as CASSVGDTNSPLHF. The rearrangement uses TRBV9 and TRBJ1-6; D ambiguous. Germline loops: CDR1 SGDLS, CDR2 YYNGEE. This CDR3 is built from 14 residues. V gave up 0 bases and J gave up 6 bases, with 7 bases separating them. The whole variable domain, remainder taken from reference TRBV9 and TRBJ1-6, is DSGVTQTPKHLITATGQRVTLRCSPRSGDLSVYWYQQSLDQGLQFLIQYYNGEERAKGNILERFSAQQFPDLHSELNLSSLELGDSALYFCASSVGDTNSPLHFGNGTRLTVT.

This clone has more than one count but fewer than ten. This sample also contains other DNA sequences that code for the same CDR3. V is TRBV7-8 and J is TRBJ2-7, with 9 bases lining up with TRBD1. This CDR3 comprises 14 residues. CDR1 SGHVS and CDR2 FQNEAQ come from the germline V gene. With 5 bases clipped from V and 2 bases from J, the junction kept 4 bases outside the gene matches. CDR3 protein: CASSPGQGTYEQYF. The CDR3 DNA reads as TGTGCCAGCAGCCCTGGACAGGGGACCTACGAGCAGTACTTC.

This chain connects TRBV3-1 (or the pseudogene TRBV3-2) to TRBJ2-1; 12 positions match TRBD2. Germline-derived CDR1 and CDR2 are LGHDT and YNNKEL (reference sequence). V shed 3 bases, J shed 10 bases, and the junction held 4 bases outside the gene matches. CDR3 size: 14 residues. CDR3 nucleotides: TGTGCCAGCAGCCAGCGAACTAGCGGGAGGGAGCAGTTCTTC. Protein sequence: CASSQRTSGREQFF.

V is TRBV9 and J is TRBJ1-1; 12 nucleotides line up with TRBD1. This CDR3 is 16 amino acids long. The germline CDR1 and CDR2 sequences are SGDLS and YYNGEE. J lost 1 base, V lost 4 bases, and 5 bases had no gene match. For the CDR3, the DNA is TGTGCCAGCAGCATTCTGGGACAGGGGGCGAACACTGAAGCTTTCTTT. Translation gives CASSILGQGANTEAFF.

The chain couples TRBV28 to TRBJ1-5; no reliable D call. Trimming took 7 bases from V and 10 from J, leaving 11 bases between them. The CDR3 is made up of 11 amino acids. Germline CDR1 reads MDHEN; CDR2 reads SYDVKM. Here the CDR3 DNA reads TGTGCCAGCAAGAGGGAGGAACCCCAGCATTTT. Translating gives CASKREEPQHF.

V and J are TRBV3-1 (or the pseudogene TRBV3-2) and TRBJ2-5; D not certain. With 4 bases removed from V and 0 bases from J, the gap between germline ends came to 12 bases. Germline V gives CDR1 LGHDT, CDR2 YNNKEL (reference sequence). The CDR3 length is 15 residues. CDR3 in amino acids: CASSPGYTNQETQYF. CDR3 coding DNA: TGTGCCAGCAGCCCAGGCTACACAAACCAAGAGACCCAGTACTTC.

CDR3 coding DNA: TGTGCCAGCTCACCGGACAGGGCCTCTGGAAACACCATATATTTT. This translates into CASSPDRASGNTIYF. The chain is built from TRBV18 and TRBJ1-3, with 8 bases aligning to TRBD1. Germline CDR1 and CDR2: KGHSH and LQKENI. The CDR3 length is 15 residues. V shed 3 bases, J shed 0 bases, and the junction held 1 base outside the gene matches.

The genes are TRBV7-2 and TRBJ1-2; 7 bases line up with TRBD1. This CDR3 has 15 residues. The trim removed 5 bases at V and 8 bases at J, leaving 14 bases unmatched. The V gene's germline CDR1 is SGHTA and CDR2 FQGNSA. The chain's CDR3 is CASSLGTEGQGGYTF. The CDR3 region has the DNA TGTGCCAGCAGCCTCGGGACAGAGGGCCAGGGGGGCTACACCTTC.

The chain carries TRBV10-1 and TRBJ2-1; 9 bases match TRBD2. The V segment lost 10 bases and the J segment 3 bases; nucleotides outside the gene matches: 13. The CDR3 spans 16 residues. Looked up from germline, CDR1 is WNHNN and CDR2 is SYGVQD (reference sequence). The CDR3 nucleotides are TGCGCCATCTACGGGGGGCGGGAGGGAAACTACAATGAGCAGTTCTTC. This encodes CAIYGGREGNYNEQFF.

The chain couples TRBV5-1 to TRBJ2-7; 8 nucleotides line up with TRBD2. Germline V gene lookup returns CDR1 SGHRS and CDR2 YFSETQ. With V trimmed by 4 bases and J by 0 bases, 6 bases remained unmatched. This CDR3 has 15 amino acids. The CDR3 nucleotides are TGCGCCAGCAGCATAGTAGCGGGGAACTCCTACGAGCAGTACTTC. Translating gives CASSIVAGNSYEQYF.

V is TRBV18 and J is TRBJ2-3; no clear D gene. From germline, CDR1 is KGHSH and CDR2 LQKENI. V dropped 1 base and J dropped 4 bases, with 9 bases sitting between them. This CDR3 is 14 amino acids long. CDR3 amino acids: CASSPQRGSDTQYF. Here the CDR3 DNA reads TGTGCCAGCTCACCACAACGAGGATCAGATACGCAGTATTTT.

The J gene is TRBJ2-5, the V gene TRBV6-5; a weak D match, TRBD1 (5 bases). The germline V gene has CDR1 MNHEY and CDR2 SVGAGI. The CDR3 sequence is 13 residues long. V lost 5 bases to trimming and J lost 2 bases, with 9 bases between them. CDR3 loop: CASSLGQQETQYF. As DNA, the CDR3 is TGTGCCAGCAGTCTGGGGCAGCAAGAGACCCAGTACTTC.

The rearrangement links TRBV27 to TRBJ2-1; the match to TRBD2 covers 10 bases. V dropped 8 bases and J dropped 2; count of bases not matched to a gene: 3. The CDR3 extends over 14 amino acids. CDR1 is MNHEY, CDR2 SMNVEV, per germline (reference sequence). The CDR3 region is CASRLAGAYNEQFF. DNA for the CDR3: TGTGCCAGCCGGCTAGCGGGAGCCTACAATGAGCAGTTCTTC.

V gene TRBV27 combines with J gene TRBJ2-5; the match to TRBD2 covers 8 bases. This CDR3 is built from 13 residues. Germline V CDR1 and CDR2: MNHEY, SMNVEV (reference sequence). J was trimmed by 5 bases and V by 8 bases; bases with no gene match: 7. The CDR3 loop is CASRPSGSETQYF. The CDR3 bases are TGTGCCAGCCGTCCCAGCGGGAGTGAGACCCAGTACTTC.

There are a few counts of this clone. The V and J genes are TRBV30 and TRBJ1-2, with 7 bases fitting TRBD1. The CDR3 is made up of 12 amino acids. Germline V lookup: CDR1 GTSNPN, CDR2 SVGIG (reference sequence). The CDR3 coding sequence is TGTGCTTTCCACAGGGGTAACTATGGCTACACCTTC. Its translation: CAFHRGNYGYTF.

The V gene is TRBV27, the J gene TRBJ1-1; 9 bases map to TRBD1. The germline V gene encodes CDR1 MNHEY and CDR2 SMNVEV (reference sequence). The V gene end was trimmed by 5 bases and the J gene end by 1 base; junction bases not matched to a gene: 8. The CDR3 totals 16 residues. DNA of the CDR3: TGTGCCAGCAGTCTAAGACAGGGGGGGAAGAACACTGAAGCTTTCTTT. Translation: CASSLRQGGKNTEAFF.

This clone was seen only a few times. The chain links TRBV9 to TRBJ2-5; D might be TRBD2 (5 bases). Trimming removed 0 bases at V and 4 bases at J, with 10 bases between. CDR3 length equals 14 residues. CDR1 SGDLS and CDR2 YYNGEE come from the germline V gene. The CDR3 DNA is TGTGCCAGCAGCGTAGATACCCGGGGAGAGACCCAGTACTTC. Translating it yields CASSVDTRGETQYF.

The chain employs TRBV30 and TRBJ1-4, with D uncertain. V lost 2 bases to trimming and J lost 6 bases, with 10 bases between them. The CDR3 is 13 amino acids. Germline V gene data show CDR1 as GTSNPN and CDR2 as SVGIG (reference sequence). The CDR3 here is CAWSLDLDEKLFF. The CDR3 DNA follows: TGTGCCTGGAGTCTAGACCTCGATGAAAAACTGTTTTTT.